These 27 T cell receptor beta chains share one sample of origin, sequenced in a study listed by TCRdb under 2016. Library preparation employed RT-PCR. The run used an Illumina MiSeq. Starting from the raw public reads, TCRdb applied fastp trimming at Q25, assembled clones with MiXCR and retained in-frame beta chains. Each entry is one CDR3 protein sequence, shown with its most common DNA and genes. The sample data list about 680,000 distinct CDR3 sequences, and 11% to 15% of these were observed just once. 3.6% of the sample goes to the ten largest clones. The source material was memory CD4+ T cells from blood. All receptors come from a female donor in good health, serving as a healthy control.

This clonotype was recorded a few times. V is TRBV20-1 and J is TRBJ2-1; 10 bases map to TRBD2. The length of the CDR3 is 14 residues. Germline V CDR1 and CDR2: DFQATT, SNEGSKA (reference sequence). With 6 bases clipped from V and 6 bases from J, the junction kept 8 bases outside the gene matches. The CDR3 sequence: CSAALAGERNEQFF. CDR3 nucleotides: TGCAGTGCCGCCCTAGCGGGAGAGCGCAATGAGCAGTTCTTC.

Comment on this clonotype: In this CDR3 the conserved last residue, phenylalanine or tryptophan, is missing, so a read error is likely. The limits of the CDR3 on the DNA are not certain, so only TCRdb's listed CDR3 is given. The rearrangement joins TRBV7-9 to TRBJ2-3; TRBD1 is the table's D call, not checked against the DNA. The CDR3 spans 12 residues, counting both ends. The germline gives CDR1 SEHNR, CDR2 FQNEAQ (reference sequence). The CDR3 region is CASSRTGTPLIV.

This chain links TRBV7-8 with TRBJ1-5; possibly TRBD1 for D (5 bases). Per germline, CDR1 SGHVS and CDR2 FQNEAQ. The CDR3 has 16 amino acids. Between the trimmed V and J ends, which lost 4 bases and 2 bases, there was a span of 15 bases. Here the CDR3 reads CASSSKGVQGNQPQHF. CDR3 nucleotides: TGTGCCAGCAGCTCCAAAGGGGTTCAGGGCAATCAGCCCCAGCATTTT.

This clonotype occurred a few times. The chain links TRBV6-1 to TRBJ1-1; TRBD1 agrees at 7 bases. The germline CDR1 and CDR2 sequences are MNHNS and SASEGT. V lost 3 bases, J lost 8 bases, and 6 bases stayed unmatched. CDR3 size: 13 residues. The CDR3, as DNA: TGTGCCAGCAGTGACAGACAGGGAGGAGAAGCTTTCTTT. It codes for CASSDRQGGEAFF.

This clonotype showed up just a few times. The rearrangement uses TRBV4-3 and TRBJ1-4; no clear D gene. The V end lost 0 bases, the J end lost 13 bases, and 12 bases lay between the germline ends. The CDR3 is made up of 13 amino acids. Germline CDR1 reads LGHNA; CDR2 reads YSLEER. The CDR3 nucleotides read TGCGCCAGCAGCCAAGAGGGTGGAAGTAGACTGTTTTTT. Translated, it gives CASSQEGGSRLFF.

This CDR3 is CASSRFALSEGNEKLFF. CDR3 sequence (DNA): TGTGCCAGCTCACGTTTCGCCCTGTCGGAGGGTAATGAAAAACTGTTTTTT. The chain links TRBV18 to TRBJ1-4; D is uncertain. This CDR3 comprises 17 residues. Between the trimmed V and J ends, which lost 4 bases and 4 bases, there was a span of 19 bases. Germline V lookup: CDR1 KGHSH, CDR2 LQKENI.

This clonotype was seen repeatedly, ten times or more. The V gene is TRBV29-1, the J gene TRBJ1-2, with a possible D match to TRBD1 (5 bases). CDR1 is SQVTM, CDR2 ANQGSEA, per germline. The CDR3 contains 13 residues. V was pared by 4 bases and J by 8 bases, with 17 bases between. Written as DNA, the CDR3 is TGCAGCGTTGGGGGGATTCAGGGTCGGGGCTACACCTTC. Translating it yields CSVGGIQGRGYTF. The variable domain in full, with the rest retrieved from reference TRBV29-1 and TRBJ1-2, is SAVISQKPSRDICQRGTSLTIQCQVDSQVTMMFWYRQQPGQSLTLIATANQGSEATYESGFVIDKFPISRPNLTFSTLTVSNMSPEDSSIYLCSVGGIQGRGYTFGSGTRLTVV.

This clonotype occurred a few times. The chain employs TRBV7-3 and TRBJ2-3; 12 nucleotides match TRBD2. CDR1 SGHTA and CDR2 FQGTGA come from the germline V gene. V gave up 4 bases and J gave up 1 base; unmatched junction bases: 3. The CDR3 consists of 16 residues. CDR3 coding DNA: TGTGCCAGCAGCTCTAGCGGGGGGGCTGGCACAGATACGCAGTATTTT. It is translated as CASSSSGGAGTDTQYF.

The V call is TRBV20-1, the J call TRBJ2-1, with 9 nucleotides matching TRBD2. The CDR3 is 16 amino acids. The ends lost 5 bases at V and 1 base at J; junction bases unmatched: 9. Germline values: CDR1 DFQATT, CDR2 SNEGSKA (reference sequence). The CDR3 sequence is CSAAAIAGESYNEQFF. CDR3 sequence (DNA): TGCAGTGCTGCCGCCATAGCGGGAGAGTCCTACAATGAGCAGTTCTTC.

This clonotype was picked up a small number of times. The rearrangement uses TRBV10-3 and TRBJ1-6; 9 positions agree with TRBD1. Germline lookup yields CDR1 ENHRY and CDR2 SYGVKD. J gave up 8 bases and V 7 bases, and 6 bases lay outside the gene matches. CDR3 size: 14 residues. CDR3 in DNA: TGTGCCATCACTCCGGGACAGGGTCATTCACCCCTCCACTTT. As protein: CAITPGQGHSPLHF.

This clonotype was counted between two and nine times. The chain is built from TRBV10-3 and TRBJ2-3; TRBD1 or TRBD2 may be the D gene (6 bases each). The ends were cut back, 6 bases at V and 6 bases at J, with 16 bases in the middle. This CDR3 contains 14 residues. Germline loops: CDR1 ENHRY, CDR2 SYGVKD. CDR3 residues: CAISPEGGGDTQYF. The CDR3 coding sequence is TGTGCCATCAGCCCAGAGGGGGGAGGCGATACGCAGTATTTT.

This clonotype was seen a handful of times. The genes are TRBV30 and TRBJ1-1; 7 bases agree with TRBD1. The V gene end was trimmed by 1 base and the J gene end by 5 bases; junction bases not matched to a gene: 4. The CDR3 totals 13 residues. The germline V gene encodes CDR1 GTSNPN and CDR2 SVGIG (reference sequence). DNA for the CDR3: TGTGCCTGGAGTGGACAGGGATGGACTGAAGCTTTCTTT. Its translation is CAWSGQGWTEAFF. The full variable domain, in which reference TRBV30 and TRBJ1-1 provide the parts outside the CDR3, is SQTIHQWPATLVQPVGSPLSLECTVEGTSNPNLYWYRQAAGRGLQLLFYSVGIGQISSEVPQNLSASRPQDRQFILSSKKLLLSDSGFYLCAWSGQGWTEAFFGQGTRLTVV.

This clonotype was detected only a few times. J is TRBJ1-2 and V is TRBV20-1; D call uncertain. V lost 0 bases, J lost 8 bases, and 13 bases lay in between. Per germline, CDR1 DFQATT and CDR2 SNEGSKA (reference sequence). The length of the CDR3 is 13 residues. In DNA form, the CDR3 reads TGCAGTGCTAGAGATGGAAGGGCTGGAGGCTACACCTTC. The encoded protein is CSARDGRAGGYTF.

This clonotype has ten or more counts. The gene calls are TRBV6-5 and TRBJ2-3; D remains unclear. The CDR3 covers 11 residues. Germline CDR1 is MNHEY and CDR2 is SVGAGI. V was cut by 8 bases and J by 5 bases, with 8 bases left in between. The CDR3 protein is CASQVRDTQYF. For the CDR3, the DNA is TGTGCCAGCCAGGTCAGAGATACGCAGTATTTT.

The chain has TRBV28 and TRBJ1-1, with unresolved D. The V end was cut by 4 bases, the J end by 5 bases, with 14 bases between. Per the germline V gene, CDR1 is MDHEN and CDR2 is SYDVKM. CDR3 length: 14 amino acids. The CDR3 sequence is CASSSPHLETEAFF. The CDR3 region has the DNA TGTGCCAGCAGTTCCCCGCACCTCGAGACTGAAGCTTTCTTT.

The CDR3 loop reads CASSLEGEDTGELFF. The DNA of the CDR3 is TGTGCCAGCAGCTTGGAGGGGGAGGACACCGGGGAGCTGTTTTTT. The chain combines TRBV5-5 with TRBJ2-2; D possibly uses TRBD1 or TRBD2 (6 bases each). Germline V gene sequence: CDR1 SGHKS, CDR2 YYEKEE (reference sequence). The CDR3 has 15 residues. The ends were cut back, 0 bases at V and 3 bases at J, with 9 bases in the middle.

There are a few counts of this clonotype. The CDR3, as DNA: TGTGCCAGCAGTTGGAATCTTAAGGGACAGAATGGCTACACCTTC. Its protein is CASSWNLKGQNGYTF. The chain employs TRBV6-5 and TRBJ1-2, with TRBD1 matching 7 bases. The CDR3 runs to 15 residues. The J segment lost 6 bases and the V segment lost 4 bases, leaving 11 bases of the junction unmatched. CDR1 is MNHEY, CDR2 SVGAGI, per germline.

This clonotype was seen more than once but under ten times. CDR3 DNA sequence: TGTGCCTGGAGTCGATGGGGCGCAGATACGCAGTATTTT. Its translation: CAWSRWGADTQYF. The chain combines TRBV30 with TRBJ2-3; a weak D match, TRBD1 (5 bases). V dropped 2 bases and J dropped 4 bases, with 10 bases sitting between them. The length of the CDR3 is 13 residues. Germline V gene sequence: CDR1 GTSNPN, CDR2 SVGIG (reference sequence). The full variable domain, its missing parts supplied by reference TRBV30 and TRBJ2-3, is SQTIHQWPATLVQPVGSPLSLECTVEGTSNPNLYWYRQAAGRGLQLLFYSVGIGQISSEVPQNLSASRPQDRQFILSSKKLLLSDSGFYLCAWSRWGADTQYFGPGTRLTVL.

The chain recombines TRBV5-1 with TRBJ2-2; 8 positions match TRBD2. CDR3 length: 16 residues. Germline V gives CDR1 SGHRS, CDR2 YFSETQ. Trimming at V came to 6 bases and at J to 2 bases, leaving 9 bases not matched to a gene. The CDR3 DNA sequence: TGCGCCAGCACCGGATCTAGCGGGCATAACACCGGGGAGCTGTTTTTT. It encodes CASTGSSGHNTGELFF.

This clonotype occurred a few times. The J gene is TRBJ2-7, the V gene TRBV18, with 9 bases lining up with TRBD1. From germline, CDR1 is KGHSH and CDR2 LQKENI. The V gene end was trimmed by 4 bases and the J gene end by 6 bases; junction bases not matched to a gene: 16. This CDR3 region has 17 residues. The CDR3 loop reads CASSLTQPGQGRVEQYF. CDR3 DNA sequence: TGTGCCAGCTCACTCACTCAGCCGGGACAGGGACGAGTCGAGCAGTACTTC.

The J gene is TRBJ2-7, the V gene TRBV27; a possible D gene is TRBD1 (6 bases). The V end lost 6 bases, the J end lost 0 bases, and 9 bases lay between the germline ends. Germline-derived CDR1 and CDR2 are MNHEY and SMNVEV (reference sequence). There are 13 residues in the CDR3. CDR3 in DNA: TGTGCCAGCAGGGGGACATCCTCCTACGAGCAGTACTTC. It is translated as CASRGTSSYEQYF.

This clonotype was found many times. The chain couples TRBV29-1 to TRBJ1-1, with 8 bases identical to TRBD1. Unmatched junction bases numbered 5, after V lost 6 bases and J lost 5 bases. The CDR3 runs to 12 residues. Germline loops: CDR1 SQVTM, CDR2 ANQGSEA. The CDR3, as DNA: TGCAGCGTCAACAGGGGGACGACTGAAGCTTTCTTT. Its translation is CSVNRGTTEAFF.

The J gene is TRBJ1-2, the V gene TRBV7-9, with 8 bases lining up with TRBD1. CDR1 and CDR2 from the germline V gene are SEHNR and FQNEAQ (reference sequence). There are 14 residues in the CDR3. V shed 6 bases, J shed 5 bases, and the junction held 8 bases outside the gene matches. The CDR3: CASRLGQGAYGYTF. DNA of the CDR3: TGTGCCAGCAGATTGGGGCAGGGGGCTTATGGCTACACCTTC.

This chain uses TRBV20-1 with TRBJ2-7, with 13 positions matching TRBD2. From germline, CDR1 is DFQATT and CDR2 SNEGSKA (reference sequence). Trimming removed 0 bases from V and 5 bases from J; junction bases left unmatched: 10. This CDR3 comprises 17 residues. DNA of the CDR3: TGCAGTGCTAGAGATCTCGGTACTAGCGGGGGGGCTGACGAGCAGTACTTC. This sequence encodes CSARDLGTSGGADEQYF.

This clonotype has a handful of counts. The genes are TRBV10-2 and TRBJ2-7, with 7 bases fitting TRBD1. Germline-derived CDR1 and CDR2 are WSHSY and SAAADI. The V and J ends lost 6 bases and 6 bases, in that order; junction bases with no gene match: 11. The CDR3 is 14 amino acids. As DNA, the CDR3 is TGCGCCAGCAGCCCCGGGACAGTGAGGGGCGAGCAGTACTTC. It translates to CASSPGTVRGEQYF.

This clonotype was counted at least ten times. The rearrangement uses TRBV9 and TRBJ2-3, with D tentatively TRBD1 (5 bases). The V and J ends lost 0 bases and 4 bases respectively, with 9 bases between them. The CDR3 has 14 residues. Germline V gene sequence: CDR1 SGDLS, CDR2 YYNGEE. The CDR3 DNA reads as TGTGCCAGCAGCGTAGTGCAGGGCGCAGATACGCAGTATTTT. Protein sequence: CASSVVQGADTQYF.

The chain joins TRBV7-2 to TRBJ2-7; TRBD2 matches at 8 bases. The V gene's germline CDR1 is SGHTA and CDR2 FQGNSA. CDR3 length equals 15 residues. J lost 3 bases, V lost 2 bases, and 6 bases had no gene match. CDR3: CASSLKISGNYEQYF. The CDR3 region has the DNA TGTGCCAGCAGCTTAAAGATTAGCGGGAACTACGAGCAGTACTTC.